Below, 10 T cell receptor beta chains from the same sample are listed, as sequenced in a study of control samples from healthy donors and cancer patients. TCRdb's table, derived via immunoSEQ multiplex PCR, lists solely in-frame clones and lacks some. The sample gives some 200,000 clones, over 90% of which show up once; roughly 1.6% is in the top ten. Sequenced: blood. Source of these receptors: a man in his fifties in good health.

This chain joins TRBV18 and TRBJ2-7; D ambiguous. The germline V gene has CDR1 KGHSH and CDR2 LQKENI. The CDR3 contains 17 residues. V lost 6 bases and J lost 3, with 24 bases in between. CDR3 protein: CASSPMGPGISDYEQYF. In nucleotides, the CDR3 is TGTGCCAGCTCGCCGATGGGCCCAGGAATTTCCGACTACGAGCAGTACTTC.

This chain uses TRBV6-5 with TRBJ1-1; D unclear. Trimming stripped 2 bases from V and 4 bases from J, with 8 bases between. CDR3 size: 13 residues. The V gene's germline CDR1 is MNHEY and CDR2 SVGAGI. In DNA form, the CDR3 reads TGTGCCAGCAGTTACGGCCCTCTCACTGAAGCTTTCTTT. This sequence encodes CASSYGPLTEAFF.

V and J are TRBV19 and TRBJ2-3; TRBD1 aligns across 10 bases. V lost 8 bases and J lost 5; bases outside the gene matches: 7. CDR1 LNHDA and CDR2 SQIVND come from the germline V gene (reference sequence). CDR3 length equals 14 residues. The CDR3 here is CASGSTGGVDTQYF. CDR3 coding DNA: TGTGCCAGTGGGTCGACAGGGGGCGTAGATACGCAGTATTTT.

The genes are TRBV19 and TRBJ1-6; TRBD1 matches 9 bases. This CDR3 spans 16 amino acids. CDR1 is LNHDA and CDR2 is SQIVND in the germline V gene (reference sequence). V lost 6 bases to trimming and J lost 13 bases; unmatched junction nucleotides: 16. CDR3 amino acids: CASRRGTGSESGPLHF. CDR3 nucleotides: TGTGCCAGTAGGAGAGGGACAGGGAGCGAGTCCGGTCCCCTCCACTTT.

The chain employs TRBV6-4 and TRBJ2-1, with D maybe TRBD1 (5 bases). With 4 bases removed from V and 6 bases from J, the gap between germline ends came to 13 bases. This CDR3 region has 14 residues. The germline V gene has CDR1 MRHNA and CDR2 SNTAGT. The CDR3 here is CASSVGLRSNEQFF. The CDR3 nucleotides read TGTGCCAGCAGTGTGGGGCTCCGGTCCAATGAGCAGTTCTTC.

The CDR3 loop reads CASTRTGDQPQHF. CDR3 sequence (DNA): TGTGCCAGCACCAGGACGGGAGATCAGCCCCAGCATTTT. The chain employs TRBV12-3 or TRBV12-4 and TRBJ1-5; D is uncertain. V lost 7 bases, J lost 5 bases, and 12 bases lay in between. CDR3 length: 13 amino acids.

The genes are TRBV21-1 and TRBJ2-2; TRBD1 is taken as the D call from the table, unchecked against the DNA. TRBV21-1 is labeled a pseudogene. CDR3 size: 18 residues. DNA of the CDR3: TGTGCCAGCAGCGTACCAGGGTTTACGCGACCAAACACCGGGGAGCTGTTTTTT. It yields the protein CASSVPGFTRPNTGELFF.

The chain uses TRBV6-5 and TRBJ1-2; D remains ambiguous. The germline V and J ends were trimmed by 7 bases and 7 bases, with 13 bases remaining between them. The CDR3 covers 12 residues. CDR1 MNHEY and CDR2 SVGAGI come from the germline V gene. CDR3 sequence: CASKQILSGYTF. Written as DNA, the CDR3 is TGTGCCAGCAAACAAATATTATCTGGCTACACCTTC.

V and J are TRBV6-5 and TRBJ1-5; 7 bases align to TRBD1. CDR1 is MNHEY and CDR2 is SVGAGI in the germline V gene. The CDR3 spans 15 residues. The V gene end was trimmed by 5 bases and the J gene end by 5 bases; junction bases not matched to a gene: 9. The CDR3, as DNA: TGTGCCAGCAGTCCATGGACAGGCATGGATCAGCCCCAGCATTTT. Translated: CASSPWTGMDQPQHF.

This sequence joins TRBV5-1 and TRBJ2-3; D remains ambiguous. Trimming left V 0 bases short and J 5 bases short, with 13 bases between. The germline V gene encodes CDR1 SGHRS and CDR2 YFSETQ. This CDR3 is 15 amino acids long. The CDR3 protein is CASSLAATRIDTQYF. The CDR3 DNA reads TGCGCCAGCAGCTTGGCCGCGACCCGGATAGATACGCAGTATTTT. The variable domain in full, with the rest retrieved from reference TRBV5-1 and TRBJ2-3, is KAGVTQTPRYLIKTRGQQVTLSCSPISGHRSVSWYQQTPGQGLQFLFEYFSETQRNKGNFPGRFSGRQFSNSRSEMNVSTLELGDSALYLCASSLAATRIDTQYFGPGTRLTVL.